The clone carrying this T cell receptor (beta chain) occurred once. This sample is drawn from a study of blood T cell repertoires in COVID-19. About the research overall: The United States, Italy and Spain supplied acute and convalescent COVID-19 samples. PBMCs, B-cell-depleted T cells, or T cells were the source of the cDNA or gDNA that made up the material.

Authors' processing steps: Estimation of nucleated cell counts was performed using reference gene primer amplification. The data were produced by immunoSEQ multiplex PCR, yet TCRdb's version contains in-frame clones alone and is incomplete. D and trimming come from the DNA, and the V and J calls and clone size come from that table. The data contain approximately 36,000 clones, just under 75% of them singletons. V gave up 5 bases and J gave up 2 bases; unmatched junction bases: 6. Per the germline V gene, CDR1 is SGHNT and CDR2 is YENEEA. This CDR3 is 15 amino acids long. Patients at the Seattle site were enrolled during active infection and followed longitudinally.

The chain links TRBV11-3 to TRBJ2-3, with 8 positions matching TRBD2. Sample: peripheral blood. The sequence came from a man in his 70s with COVID-19, enrolled during active disease. Written as DNA, the CDR3 is TGTGCCAGCAGCCGACGGGGGGGACACACAGATACGCAGTATTTT. The encoded protein is CASSRRGGHTDTQYF.